The rows below give T cell receptor beta chains drawn from one sample of a study of cytomegalovirus exposure and HLA in healthy donors. Sequenced by immunoSEQ multiplex PCR; TCRdb stores in-frame clones only, minus some. The data contain more than 85,000 clones, 76% of them seen just once; the ten biggest clones take up more than 8%. The sequenced sample consisted of PBMCs. The source of these receptors is a man in his forties or fifties in good health and CMV-seropositive. Both conserved end residues are part of each CDR3. A D gene is named only where the DNA matches it firmly. The size entry is marked missing in some rows and otherwise reads once, few, many or a size class.

D	V	J	size	CDR3	DNA
TRBD2	TRBV7-9	TRBJ2-3	NA	CASSSNPGLAYTDTQYF	TGTGCCAGCAGCTCGAACCCGGGACTAGCGTACACAGATACGCAGTATTTT
NA	TRBV15	TRBJ2-7	once	CATSRDRSSYEQYF	TGTGCCACCAGCAGAGACAGAAGCTCCTACGAGCAGTACTTC
NA	TRBV27	TRBJ2-6	few	CASSSTGFTYLSSGANVLTF	TGTGCCAGCAGTTCCACAGGTTTTACCTATCTTAGCTCTGGGGCCAACGTCCTGACTTTC
NA	TRBV9	TRBJ1-2	NA	CASSVEGANYGYTF	TGTGCCAGCAGCGTAGAAGGGGCCAACTATGGCTACACCTTC
TRBD2	TRBV5-6	TRBJ2-7	NA	CASSPGLAGVTGGEQYF	TGTGCCAGCAGCCCGGGACTAGCGGGGGTCACGGGGGGCGAGCAGTACTTC
TRBD1	TRBV15	TRBJ2-7	NA	CATSPDRATYEQYF	TGTGCCACCAGCCCAGACAGGGCCACCTACGAGCAGTACTTC
TRBD2	TRBV6-5	TRBJ2-7	NA	CASRNGGVPGEQYF	TGTGCCAGCAGAAACGGGGGGGTTCCAGGGGAGCAGTACTTC
NA	TRBV4-3	TRBJ1-2	NA	CASSQDRGGGGYGYTF	TGCGCCAGCAGCCAAGATAGGGGAGGTGGGGGGTATGGCTACACCTTC
TRBD1	TRBV19	TRBJ1-5	once	CASSMSRKGAGNQPQHF	TGTGCCAGTAGTATGAGCCGTAAGGGGGCTGGCAATCAGCCCCAGCATTTT
TRBD2	TRBV7-2	TRBJ2-1	NA	CASSLDHPLAGGRAGEQFF	TGTGCCAGCAGCTTAGACCACCCCCTAGCGGGGGGCCGAGCGGGTGAGCAGTTCTTC
NA	TRBV7-3	TRBJ2-5	few	CASSLGPGQETQYF	TGTGCCAGCAGCTTAGGCCCGGGGCAAGAGACCCAGTACTTC
NA	TRBV7-2	TRBJ2-3	NA	CASSLWGVTDTQYF	TGTGCCAGCAGCTTATGGGGGGTCACAGATACGCAGTATTTT
NA	TRBV6-1	TRBJ1-1	NA	CASSVGGRNTEAFF	TGTGCCAGCAGTGTGGGAGGGCGGAACACTGAAGCTTTCTTT
TRBD1	TRBV7-9	TRBJ1-3	NA	CASSSRTGSNTIYF	TGTGCCAGCAGCTCAAGGACAGGGTCGAACACCATATATTTT
NA	TRBV7-9	TRBJ1-1	NA	CASSPQQGRGTEAFF	TGTGCCAGCAGCCCCCAACAGGGACGGGGCACTGAAGCTTTCTTT
NA	TRBV5-6	TRBJ2-7	NA	CASSLALANAYEQYF	TGTGCCAGCAGCTTGGCCCTAGCGAATGCCTACGAGCAGTACTTC
TRBD2	TRBV6-5	TRBJ2-2	NA	CASSGRGGGVGELFF	TGTGCCAGCAGTGGACGGGGGGGCGGAGTTGGGGAGCTGTTTTTT
NA	TRBV4-2	TRBJ2-1	NA	CASSPNPGVYNEQFF	TGTGCCAGCAGCCCTAACCCCGGAGTCTACAATGAGCAGTTCTTC
TRBD1	TRBV18	TRBJ2-3	NA	CASSPVGQGTDTQYF	TGTGCCAGCTCACCGGTGGGACAGGGGACAGATACGCAGTATTTT
NA	TRBV4-1	TRBJ1-1	NA	CASSLRQTLMNTEAFF	TGCGCCAGCAGCCTGAGACAGACGCTAATGAACACTGAAGCTTTCTTT
TRBD2	TRBV4-1	TRBJ2-7	NA	CASSQDASGFVYEQYF	TGCGCCAGCAGCCAAGATGCTAGCGGATTTGTCTACGAGCAGTACTTC
NA	TRBV19	TRBJ2-1	NA	CASSPPGGGNEQFF	TGTGCCAGTAGTCCACCTGGTGGGGGGAACGAGCAGTTCTTC
NA	TRBV5-6	TRBJ1-1	NA	CASSGGVEAFF	TGTGCCAGCAGCGGCGGGGTTGAAGCTTTCTTT
TRBD2	TRBV11-3	TRBJ2-3	few	CASSAASGEGDTQYF	TGTGCCAGCAGCGCCGCCTCGGGGGAGGGAGATACGCAGTATTTT